The entry below describes one TCR beta chain. Its antigen is not identified. These data belong to a study of cytomegalovirus exposure and HLA in healthy donors. The study ran its PCR with 60 Vbeta and 13 Jbeta primers. Sequencing was performed with immunoSEQ multiplex PCR; in TCRdb, only in-frame clones are kept and a portion is missing. The sample includes 100,000 to 150,000 clones, about 85% of them seen just once. Study results and caveats: Information on immune exposure was restricted to one variable (CMV serostatus).

V lost 1 base, J lost 2 bases, and 9 bases lay in between. The CDR3 consists of 15 residues. CDR1 and CDR2 (germline): LGHNA, YSLEER. The material sequenced was PBMCs. The receptor was isolated from a boy aged 5-17 years in good health and CMV-seronegative. The genes are TRBV4-3 and TRBJ1-3, with D tentatively TRBD1 (6 bases). CDR3 nucleotide sequence: TGCGCCAGCAGCCAAGCACAGGGTCCTGGAAACACCATATATTTT. It specifies CASSQAQGPGNTIYF.